This T cell receptor (beta chain) was documented in a study of blood T cell repertoires in COVID-19. Trimming removed 0 bases from V and 0 bases from J, with 9 bases in between. This CDR3 has 16 amino acids. CDR1 and CDR2 from the germline V gene are LGHNA and YNFKEQ. Individuals drawn from 24 US areas were about 18 to 89 years old. Assignments of participants to cohorts depended upon their own reported clinical history. Two consecutive negative NP/OP PCR tests, clearance, or resolved symptoms defined Cohort 3 recovery. TCRdb's table, derived via immunoSEQ multiplex PCR, lists solely in-frame clones and lacks some. In the table there are roughly 330,000 clones, 75% to 90% of which are singletons.

The chain recombines TRBV4-2 with TRBJ2-1, with a weak D call TRBD2 (5 bases). The clonotype originates from a man younger than 40 who had recovered from COVID-19. Sequenced sample: PBMCs or T cells enriched from blood (not recorded which). CDR3 protein: CASSQDRESSYNEQFF. Written as DNA, the CDR3 is TGTGCCAGCAGCCAAGATAGGGAGAGCTCCTACAATGAGCAGTTCTTC.